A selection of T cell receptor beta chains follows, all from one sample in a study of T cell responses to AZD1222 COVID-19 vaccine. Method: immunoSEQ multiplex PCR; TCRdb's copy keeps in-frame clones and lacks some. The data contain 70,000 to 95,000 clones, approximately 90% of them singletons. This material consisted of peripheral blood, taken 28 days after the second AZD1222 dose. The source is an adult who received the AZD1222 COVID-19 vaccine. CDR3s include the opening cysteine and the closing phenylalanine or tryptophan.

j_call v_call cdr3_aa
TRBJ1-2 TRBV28 CASSRGMQDGYTF
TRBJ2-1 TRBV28 CASSLKSGQGEQFF
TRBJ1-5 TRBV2 CASRRVGLRDSNQPQHF
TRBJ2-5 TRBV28 CASSFEGTRVSDRETQYF
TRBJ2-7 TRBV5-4 CASSLEGRGGTYEQYF
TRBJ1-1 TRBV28 CAISHRDEAFF
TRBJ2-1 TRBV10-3 CAISEPSPMTGSQFF
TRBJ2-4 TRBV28 CASSFRGQGLAKNIQYF
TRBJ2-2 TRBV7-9 CASSLPAGAGELFF
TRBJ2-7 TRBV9 CASSPAGTGEYEQYF
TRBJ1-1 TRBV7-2 CASRSTAGTGTEAFF
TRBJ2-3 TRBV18 CASSAGTSGDTQYF
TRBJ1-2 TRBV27 CASSFRNFYGYTF
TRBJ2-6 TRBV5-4 CASSLRQARRSGANVLTF
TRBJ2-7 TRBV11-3 CASSFTSRGICEQYF
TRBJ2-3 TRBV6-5 CASSYSKTSGTDTQYF
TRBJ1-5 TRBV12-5 CASGLGGVGQPQHF
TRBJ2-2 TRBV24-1 CATSDQRSGELFF
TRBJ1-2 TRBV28 CASSGGGVWLGVDYGYTF
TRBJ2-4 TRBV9 CASSAGGLAGGADIQYF
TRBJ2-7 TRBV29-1 CSVAPGESSYEQYF
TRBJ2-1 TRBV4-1 CASSQDLAESRSYNEQFF
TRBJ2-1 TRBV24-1 CATRARDNEQFF
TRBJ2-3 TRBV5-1 CASSLSGRGTDTQYF